This T cell receptor (beta chain) was identified during a study of T cells in localized non-small cell lung cancer. Study results and caveats: Turning up in adjacent lung were a median 57 of the top 100 tumor clones. The study found T cell clonality highest in uninvolved adjacent lung, above tumor. Longer overall survival was associated with a higher density of T cells in the blood. Sequencing involved a lone tumor region, leaving heterogeneity possible.

The table came from immunoSEQ multiplex PCR; TCRdb's copy has only in-frame clones and leaves some out. The data show tens of thousands of clones, with about 90% seen just once and approximately 1% held by the top ten. Sample share makes this clone medium-sized. Its target is not known. Germline CDR1 is MNHNY and CDR2 is SVGAGI (reference sequence). The V gene lost 2 bases and the J gene lost 4 bases, with 11 bases spanning the gap. The CDR3 length is 14 residues. The specimen was peripheral blood, collected before any cancer treatment. The J gene is TRBJ1-2, the V gene TRBV6-6; D perhaps matches TRBD1 (5 bases). This TCR came from a woman aged 40-69 years with stage I lung adenocarcinoma. CDR3 residues: CASSYGGTIYGYTF. CDR3 nucleotide sequence: TGTGCCAGCAGTTACGGGGGGACTATCTATGGCTACACCTTC.